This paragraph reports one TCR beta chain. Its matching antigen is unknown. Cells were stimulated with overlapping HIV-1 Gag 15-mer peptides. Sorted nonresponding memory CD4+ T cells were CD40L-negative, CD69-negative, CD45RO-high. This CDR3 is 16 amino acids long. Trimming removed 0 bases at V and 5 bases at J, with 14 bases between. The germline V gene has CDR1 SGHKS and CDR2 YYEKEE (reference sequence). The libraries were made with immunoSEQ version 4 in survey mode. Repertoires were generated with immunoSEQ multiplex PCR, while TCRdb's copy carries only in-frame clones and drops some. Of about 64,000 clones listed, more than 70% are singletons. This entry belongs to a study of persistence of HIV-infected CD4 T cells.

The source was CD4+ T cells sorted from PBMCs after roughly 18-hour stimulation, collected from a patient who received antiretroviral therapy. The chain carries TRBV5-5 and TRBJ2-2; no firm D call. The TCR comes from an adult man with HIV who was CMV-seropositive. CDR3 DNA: TGTGCCAGCAGCTTGGATCAAAGGTCGAGGACCGGGGAGCTGTTTTTT. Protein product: CASSLDQRSRTGELFF.